This is a list of T cell receptor beta chains from one sample in a study of blood T cell repertoires in COVID-19. This table comes from immunoSEQ multiplex PCR, and its TCRdb copy is limited to in-frame clones, with some not included. Of a few hundred thousand clones in the sample, about 88% were seen once. Material for sequencing was PBMCs or T cells enriched from blood (not recorded which). The receptors derive from a woman aged 25 to 39 who had recovered from COVID-19. Each CDR3 is given with its conserved first and last residue. D genes are given only for firm matches. Expanded clones get a size class; other rows say once, few or many, or leave the size out.

CDR3: CASSRQGPREQFF
DNA: TGTGCCAGCAGCCGACAGGGCCCTAGAGAGCAGTTCTTC
V: TRBV11-3
J: TRBJ2-1
D: TRBD1
size: .

CDR3: CASRDRNYGYTF
DNA: TGTGCCAGCAGGGACAGAAACTATGGCTACACCTTC
V: TRBV28
J: TRBJ1-2
D: .
size: .

CDR3: CASLTGGRDTEAFF
DNA: TGTGCCAGCCTTACAGGGGGCAGGGACACTGAAGCTTTCTTT
V: TRBV6-5
J: TRBJ1-1
D: TRBD1
size: .

CDR3: CASSDAGSNQPQHF
DNA: TGTGCCAGCAGTGACGCGGGGAGCAATCAGCCCCAGCATTTT
V: TRBV6-1
J: TRBJ1-5
D: .
size: many

CDR3: CASSEALLPGDFNSPLHF
DNA: TGTGCCAGCAGTGAAGCGCTCCTACCTGGGGACTTCAATTCACCCCTCCACTTT
V: TRBV6-1
J: TRBJ1-6
D: .
size: .

CDR3: CASSQDLAGWEYF
DNA: TGTGCCAGCAGCCAAGATCTAGCGGGGTGGGAGTATTTT
V: TRBV3-1/TRBV3-2
J: TRBJ2-3
D: TRBD2
size: .

CDR3: CASRFGLSGTEAFF
DNA: TGTGCCAGCAGATTTGGATTGTCGGGAACTGAAGCTTTCTTT
V: TRBV28
J: TRBJ1-1
D: .
size: .

CDR3: CASSLGLAGAGGETQYF
DNA: TGCGCCAGCAGCTTGGGACTAGCGGGGGCCGGAGGGGAGACCCAGTACTTC
V: TRBV5-1
J: TRBJ2-5
D: TRBD2
size: .

CDR3: CASSYSGTGRNPQHF
DNA: TGTGCCAGCAGTTACTCGGGGACAGGGAGGAATCCCCAGCATTTT
V: TRBV6-5
J: TRBJ1-5
D: TRBD1
size: few

CDR3: CASGLLQGAGGYTF
DNA: TGTGCTAGTGGTTTGCTACAGGGTGCTGGTGGCTACACCTTC
V: TRBV12-5
J: TRBJ1-2
D: .
size: .

CDR3: CASSLEVAGSNEQFF
DNA: TGTGCCAGCAGCTTAGAAGTCGCAGGGTCGAATGAGCAGTTCTTC
V: TRBV7-9
J: TRBJ2-1
D: .
size: once

CDR3: CASSLVGDRGGYGYTF
DNA: TGTGCCAGCAGCTTGGTAGGCGACAGGGGAGGGTATGGCTACACCTTC
V: TRBV5-6
J: TRBJ1-2
D: TRBD1
size: once

CDR3: CATSRGIDRASGNTIYF
DNA: TGTGCCACCAGCAGAGGAATCGACAGGGCCTCTGGAAACACCATATATTTT
V: TRBV15
J: TRBJ1-3
D: TRBD1
size: .

CDR3: CASSLGPLPSTDTQYF
DNA: TGTGCCAGCAGTTTAGGGCCCTTACCTAGCACAGATACGCAGTATTTT
V: TRBV28
J: TRBJ2-3
D: .
size: .

CDR3: CSASIWTETQETQYF
DNA: TGCAGTGCTAGTATATGGACAGAGACCCAAGAGACCCAGTACTTC
V: TRBV20-1
J: TRBJ2-5
D: .
size: .

CDR3: CASSPQRVNGYTF
DNA: TGTGCCAGCAGTCCCCAGAGGGTGAATGGCTACACCTTC
V: TRBV28
J: TRBJ1-2
D: .
size: .

CDR3: CASSSQSYSNTEAFF
DNA: TGTGCCAGCAGCTCACAATCCTACAGTAACACTGAAGCTTTCTTT
V: TRBV7-9
J: TRBJ1-1
D: .
size: .

CDR3: CASSLHSGGPSTEQYF
DNA: TGTGCCAGCAGCTTGCATAGCGGGGGGCCCTCTACCGAGCAGTACTTC
V: TRBV5-6
J: TRBJ2-7
D: TRBD2
size: once

CDR3: CASSSDMGTVDQETQYF
DNA: TGTGCCAGCAGTTCGGACATGGGGACTGTCGACCAAGAGACCCAGTACTTC
V: TRBV7-2
J: TRBJ2-5
D: .
size: many

CDR3: CATNEVEAFF
DNA: TGTGCCACAAATGAGGTTGAAGCTTTCTTT
V: TRBV19
J: TRBJ1-1
D: .
size: .

CDR3: CATYKIPSYEQYF
DNA: TGTGCCACCTATAAGATTCCTTCCTACGAGCAGTACTTC
V: TRBV6-5
J: TRBJ2-7
D: .
size: .

CDR3: CAITRGLGGGTDTQYF
DNA: TGTGCCATCACCCGTGGTTTGGGGGGGGGCACAGATACGCAGTATTTT
V: TRBV10-3
J: TRBJ2-3
D: TRBD2
size: .

CDR3: CASSWTGARDTEAFF
DNA: TGTGCCAGCAGCTGGACAGGGGCTCGGGACACTGAAGCTTTCTTT
V: TRBV5-6
J: TRBJ1-1
D: TRBD1
size: .